This T cell receptor (beta chain) came from a study of early T cells in non-severe SARS-CoV-2 infection. Across the study: Bulk RNA isolated from unsorted whole blood underwent sequencing; chains were not paired. Regarding the study as a whole: Matches to VDJdb favored anti-spike CD8 responses and missed private and CD4 specificities.

Via MiXCR, TCRdb re-called the 5' RACE reads, giving one row per CDR3 protein. The sample has 65,000 to 80,000 distinct CDR3 sequences, over 10% seen once. The V and J ends lost 5 bases and 2 bases, in that order; junction bases with no gene match: 6. The CDR3 contains 15 residues. The germline V gene has CDR1 MDHEN and CDR2 SYDVKM. For this clonotype: Its antigen is still unknown.

The source of this sequence is an adult who was a healthcare worker with PCR-confirmed SARS-CoV-2 infection or an uninfected control (not recorded which). The sample was whole blood. This chain links TRBV28 with TRBJ2-1; 7 bases map to TRBD1. The CDR3 is CASSTRTGAYNEQFF. The CDR3, as DNA: TGTGCCAGCAGTACCAGGACAGGAGCCTACAATGAGCAGTTCTTC.